This entry describes one TCR beta chain. What it binds is not known. The entry originates in a study of T-cell reconstitution after alpha-beta-depleted transplantation in children. General study points: Reportedly, only several hundred clones from non-depleted graft cells drove alpha-beta T-cell counts at about two months. It was newly produced T cells that mostly accounted for T-cell counts and diversity one year after transplant.

As it was prepared, the TCRbeta library received unique molecular identifiers. TCRdb passed the PCR reads through MiXCR, listing each CDR3 protein once. The top ten clones hold 2.2% of a sample with hundreds of thousands of distinct CDR3 sequences, 10% to 15% of them seen once. Trimming left V 6 bases short and J 0 bases short, with 15 bases between. The CDR3 has 15 amino acids. Looked up from germline, CDR1 is DFQATT and CDR2 is SNEGSKA (reference sequence). J is TRBJ2-1 and V is TRBV20-1, with D possibly called TRBD1 or TRBD2 (5 bases each). The sequenced sample was PBMCs, mostly from graft donor cells, obtained 360 days after TCRalphabeta/CD19-depleted stem cell transplant. This clonotype was obtained from a male patient aged 5 to 17 who had a stem cell transplant for acute myeloid leukemia, so the T cells may come from the graft donor. The CDR3 DNA is TGCAGTGCCGGGGCCTTAGTAATCTCCTACAATGAGCAGTTCTTC. This sequence encodes CSAGALVISYNEQFF.